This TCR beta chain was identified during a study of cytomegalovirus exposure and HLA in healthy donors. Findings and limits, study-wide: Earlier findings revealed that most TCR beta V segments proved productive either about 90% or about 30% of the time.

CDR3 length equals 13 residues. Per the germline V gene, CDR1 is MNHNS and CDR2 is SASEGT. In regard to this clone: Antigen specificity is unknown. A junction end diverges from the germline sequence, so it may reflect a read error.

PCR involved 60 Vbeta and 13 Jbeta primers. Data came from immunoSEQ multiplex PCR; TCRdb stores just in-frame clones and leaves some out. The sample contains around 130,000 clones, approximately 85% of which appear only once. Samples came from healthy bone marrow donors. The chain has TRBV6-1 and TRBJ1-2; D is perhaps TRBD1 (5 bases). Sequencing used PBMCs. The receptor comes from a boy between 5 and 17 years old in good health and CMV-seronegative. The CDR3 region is CASSESRGFGYPF. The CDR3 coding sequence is TGTGCCAGCAGTGAAAGTAGGGGCTTTGGCTACCCCTTC.